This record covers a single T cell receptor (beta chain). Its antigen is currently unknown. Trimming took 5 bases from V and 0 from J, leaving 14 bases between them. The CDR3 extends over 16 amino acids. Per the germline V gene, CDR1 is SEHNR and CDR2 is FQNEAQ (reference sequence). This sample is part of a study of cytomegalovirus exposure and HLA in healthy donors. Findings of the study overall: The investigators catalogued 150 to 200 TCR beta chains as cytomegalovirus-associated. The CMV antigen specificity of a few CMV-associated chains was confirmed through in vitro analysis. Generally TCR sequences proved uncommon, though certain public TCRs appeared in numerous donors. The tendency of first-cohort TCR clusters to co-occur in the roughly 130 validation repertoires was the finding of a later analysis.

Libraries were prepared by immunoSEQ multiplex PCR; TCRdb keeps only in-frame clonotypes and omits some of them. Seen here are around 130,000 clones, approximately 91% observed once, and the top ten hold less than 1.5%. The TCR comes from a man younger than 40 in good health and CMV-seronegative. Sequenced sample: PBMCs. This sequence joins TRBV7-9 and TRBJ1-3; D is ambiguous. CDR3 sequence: CASSLSPLGSGNTIYF. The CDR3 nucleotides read TGTGCCAGCAGCCTTAGCCCTCTAGGCTCTGGAAACACCATATATTTT.